This T cell receptor beta chain was retrieved from a study of CD8+ T cells in alopecia areata. Extracted RNA was reverse transcribed, and the resulting cDNA served as sequencing template. Here immunoSEQ multiplex PCR was the method, and the copy in TCRdb shows in-frame clones only, minus some. The sample contains about 82,000 clones, roughly 51% of which appear only once. This clone was picked up a small number of times. J was trimmed by 3 bases and V by 11 bases; bases with no gene match: 6. This CDR3 is built from 12 residues. The germline V gene encodes CDR1 MNHEY and CDR2 SMNVEV (reference sequence).

The chain has TRBV27 and TRBJ2-7; TRBD2 matches 8 bases. This sequence originates from a human donor with alopecia areata. Sequenced sample: NKG2D-high CD8+ T cells sorted from blood. The CDR3 region is CAVTGTSYEQYF. The CDR3, as DNA: TGTGCCGTTACCGGGACTAGCTACGAGCAGTACTTC.